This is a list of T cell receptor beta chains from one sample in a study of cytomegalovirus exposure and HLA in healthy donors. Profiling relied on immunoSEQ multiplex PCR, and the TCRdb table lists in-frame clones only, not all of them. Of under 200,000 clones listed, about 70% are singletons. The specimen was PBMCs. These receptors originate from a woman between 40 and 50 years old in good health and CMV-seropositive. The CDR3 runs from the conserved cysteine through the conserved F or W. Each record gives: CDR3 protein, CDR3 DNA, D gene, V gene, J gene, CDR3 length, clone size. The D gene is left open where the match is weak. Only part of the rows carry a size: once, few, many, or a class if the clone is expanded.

cdr3_aa: CASSLLSGGTTEAFF
cdr3_nt: TGTGCCAGCAGCTTATTGTCAGGGGGGACCACTGAAGCTTTCTTT
d_call: TRBD1
v_call: TRBV7-3
j_call: TRBJ1-1
cdr3_length: 15
clone_size: .

cdr3_aa: CASSQGTSGGVEQYF
cdr3_nt: TGTGCCAGCAGCCAAGGGACTAGCGGGGGGGTCGAGCAGTACTTC
d_call: TRBD2
v_call: TRBV4-2
j_call: TRBJ2-7
cdr3_length: 15
clone_size: .

cdr3_aa: CASSTAQGQQYF
cdr3_nt: TGTGCCAGTAGTACCGCACAGGGTCAGCAGTACTTC
d_call: .
v_call: TRBV19
j_call: TRBJ2-7
cdr3_length: 12
clone_size: once

cdr3_aa: CASSQAYRTKIYGYTF
cdr3_nt: TGCGCCAGCAGCCAAGCCTATCGAACGAAAATCTATGGCTACACCTTC
d_call: .
v_call: TRBV4-3
j_call: TRBJ1-2
cdr3_length: 16
clone_size: .

cdr3_aa: CASSLSPGRGFSQPQHF
cdr3_nt: TGTGCCAGCAGTCTCAGCCCCGGGAGGGGGTTTAGTCAGCCCCAGCATTTT
d_call: .
v_call: TRBV28
j_call: TRBJ1-5
cdr3_length: 17
clone_size: .

cdr3_aa: CASSPGEGTDTQYF
cdr3_nt: TGCGCCAGCAGCCCGGGGGAGGGGACAGATACGCAGTATTTT
d_call: TRBD2
v_call: TRBV4-1
j_call: TRBJ2-3
cdr3_length: 14
clone_size: .

cdr3_aa: CAITPDREGEQYF
cdr3_nt: TGTGCCATCACTCCGGACAGGGAAGGCGAGCAGTACTTC
d_call: TRBD1
v_call: TRBV10-3
j_call: TRBJ2-7
cdr3_length: 13
clone_size: few

cdr3_aa: CASSLQGGGETQYF
cdr3_nt: TGTGCCAGCAGCTTGCAAGGTGGAGGAGAGACCCAGTACTTC
d_call: .
v_call: TRBV5-4
j_call: TRBJ2-5
cdr3_length: 14
clone_size: .

cdr3_aa: CASTDAGAGACQQYF
cdr3_nt: TGTGCCAGCACCGATGCCGGGGCGGGGGCTTGTCAGCAGTACTTC
d_call: .
v_call: TRBV6-1
j_call: TRBJ2-7
cdr3_length: 15
clone_size: .

cdr3_aa: CASSQEGLEAFF
cdr3_nt: TGTGCCAGCAGCCAAGAGGGACTTGAAGCTTTCTTT
d_call: .
v_call: TRBV4-2
j_call: TRBJ1-1
cdr3_length: 12
clone_size: .

cdr3_aa: CASSPKRRVGDTIYF
cdr3_nt: TGTGCCAGCAGCCCAAAACGGAGGGTTGGGGACACCATATATTTT
d_call: .
v_call: TRBV7-9
j_call: TRBJ1-3
cdr3_length: 15
clone_size: few

cdr3_aa: CSVSGGINYGYPF
cdr3_nt: TGCAGCGTCTCCGGGGGAATTAACTATGGCTACCCCTTC
d_call: .
v_call: TRBV29-1
j_call: TRBJ1-2
cdr3_length: 13
clone_size: few

cdr3_aa: CASSLINQLAGGPGEQYF
cdr3_nt: TGTGCCAGCAGCTTAATTAATCAACTAGCGGGAGGGCCGGGGGAGCAGTACTTC
d_call: TRBD2
v_call: TRBV7-2
j_call: TRBJ2-5
cdr3_length: 18
clone_size: .

cdr3_aa: CAIRTTGQPQHF
cdr3_nt: TGTGCCATCAGGACAACAGGGCAGCCCCAGCATTTT
d_call: .
v_call: TRBV10-3
j_call: TRBJ1-5
cdr3_length: 12
clone_size: few

cdr3_aa: CASSIRQGATEAFF
cdr3_nt: TGTGCCAGTAGTATACGGCAGGGGGCCACTGAAGCTTTCTTT
d_call: TRBD1
v_call: TRBV19
j_call: TRBJ1-1
cdr3_length: 14
clone_size: medium-sized

cdr3_aa: CASSRLAGGGYEQYF
cdr3_nt: TGTGCCAGCAGCCGACTAGCCGGGGGGGGATACGAGCAGTACTTC
d_call: TRBD2
v_call: TRBV7-3
j_call: TRBJ2-7
cdr3_length: 15
clone_size: .

cdr3_aa: CASSGGRGQPQHF
cdr3_nt: TGTGCCAGCTCCGGAGGGCGGGGTCAGCCCCAGCATTTT
d_call: .
v_call: TRBV18
j_call: TRBJ1-5
cdr3_length: 13
clone_size: few

cdr3_aa: CASSLGGSPLHF
cdr3_nt: TGCGCCAGCAGCTTGGGAGGGTCACCCCTCCACTTT
d_call: .
v_call: TRBV5-1
j_call: TRBJ1-6
cdr3_length: 12
clone_size: .

cdr3_aa: CASTSEGGYNEQFF
cdr3_nt: TGTGCCTCTACTAGCGAGGGGGGCTACAATGAGCAGTTCTTC
d_call: .
v_call: TRBV10-3
j_call: TRBJ2-1
cdr3_length: 14
clone_size: .

cdr3_aa: CASSPSLQAPNTEAFF
cdr3_nt: TGTGCCAGCAGCCCGTCTTTGCAGGCCCCGAACACTGAAGCTTTCTTT
d_call: .
v_call: TRBV4-2
j_call: TRBJ1-1
cdr3_length: 16
clone_size: .

cdr3_aa: CASSQGTGLGNTIYF
cdr3_nt: TGCGCCAGCAGCCAAGGGACAGGGCTAGGAAACACCATATATTTT
d_call: TRBD1
v_call: TRBV4-3
j_call: TRBJ1-3
cdr3_length: 15
clone_size: few

cdr3_aa: CASSSWTGGTQYF
cdr3_nt: TGTGCCAGCAGCTCGTGGACAGGGGGGACCCAGTACTTC
d_call: TRBD1
v_call: TRBV7-2
j_call: TRBJ2-5
cdr3_length: 13
clone_size: .

cdr3_aa: CASSLGTGGTYEQYF
cdr3_nt: TGTGCCAGCAGTTTAGGGACAGGGGGGACCTACGAGCAGTACTTC
d_call: TRBD1
v_call: TRBV28
j_call: TRBJ2-7
cdr3_length: 15
clone_size: .

cdr3_aa: CASSYSSGRTSYGYTF
cdr3_nt: TGTGCCAGCAGTTACTCGAGTGGGCGAACTTCCTATGGCTACACCTTC
d_call: .
v_call: TRBV6-5
j_call: TRBJ1-2
cdr3_length: 16
clone_size: once

cdr3_aa: CASSPGTSANTGELFF
cdr3_nt: TGTGCCAGCAGCCCCGGGACTAGCGCGAACACCGGGGAGCTGTTTTTT
d_call: TRBD2
v_call: TRBV9
j_call: TRBJ2-2
cdr3_length: 16
clone_size: .

cdr3_aa: CASSVQAGSNTGELFF
cdr3_nt: TGTGCCAGCAGCGTTCAGGCGGGGTCGAACACCGGGGAGCTGTTTTTT
d_call: .
v_call: TRBV14
j_call: TRBJ2-2
cdr3_length: 16
clone_size: .

cdr3_aa: CASNTGANQPQNF
cdr3_nt: TGTGCCAGCAACACAGGGGCCAATCAGCCCCAGAATTTT
d_call: TRBD1
v_call: TRBV16
j_call: TRBJ1-5
cdr3_length: 13
clone_size: .

cdr3_aa: CASSFGTAYEQYF
cdr3_nt: TGCGCCAGCAGCTTCGGGACAGCCTACGAGCAGTACTTC
d_call: TRBD1
v_call: TRBV5-1
j_call: TRBJ2-7
cdr3_length: 13
clone_size: .

cdr3_aa: CASSGTSGRNGELFF
cdr3_nt: TGTGCCAGCAGTGGGACTAGCGGACGAAACGGGGAGCTGTTTTTT
d_call: TRBD2
v_call: TRBV6-6
j_call: TRBJ2-2
cdr3_length: 15
clone_size: .

cdr3_aa: CASSQEGGGSGNIQYF
cdr3_nt: TGTGCCAGCAGCCAAGAGGGTGGTGGTAGCGGGAACATTCAGTACTTC
d_call: TRBD2
v_call: TRBV4-2
j_call: TRBJ2-4
cdr3_length: 16
clone_size: few

cdr3_aa: CASSSLGQTQETQYF
cdr3_nt: TGTGCCAGCAGTTCGCTGGGACAGACTCAAGAGACCCAGTACTTC
d_call: TRBD1
v_call: TRBV27
j_call: TRBJ2-5
cdr3_length: 15
clone_size: .

cdr3_aa: CASSQNGGGKQETQYF
cdr3_nt: TGCGCCAGCAGCCAAAACGGCGGGGGGAAGCAAGAGACCCAGTACTTC
d_call: TRBD2
v_call: TRBV4-1
j_call: TRBJ2-5
cdr3_length: 16
clone_size: .

cdr3_aa: CASSPLRTGVETEAFF
cdr3_nt: TGTGCCAGCTCACCCTTACGGACAGGGGTGGAAACTGAAGCTTTCTTT
d_call: TRBD1
v_call: TRBV18
j_call: TRBJ1-1
cdr3_length: 16
clone_size: .

cdr3_aa: CASSSRQGASADTQYF
cdr3_nt: TGTGCCAGCAGCTCCCGACAGGGGGCGTCAGCAGATACGCAGTATTTT
d_call: TRBD1
v_call: TRBV9
j_call: TRBJ2-3
cdr3_length: 16
clone_size: .

cdr3_aa: CASSGWRDGNQPQHF
cdr3_nt: TGTGCCAGCTCCGGCTGGCGGGATGGGAATCAGCCCCAGCATTTT
d_call: .
v_call: TRBV28
j_call: TRBJ1-5
cdr3_length: 15
clone_size: .

cdr3_aa: CASTPGGGNEQFF
cdr3_nt: TGTGCCAGCACCCCTGGGGGGGGGAATGAGCAGTTCTTC
d_call: TRBD2
v_call: TRBV27
j_call: TRBJ2-1
cdr3_length: 13
clone_size: .

cdr3_aa: CASSLGDQKGGFDGYTF
cdr3_nt: TGCGCCAGCAGCTTGGGAGATCAGAAGGGAGGATTCGATGGCTACACCTTC
d_call: .
v_call: TRBV5-1
j_call: TRBJ1-2
cdr3_length: 17
clone_size: .

cdr3_aa: CASSLLGGGNQPQHF
cdr3_nt: TGTGCCAGCAGTTTATTGGGGGGAGGCAATCAGCCCCAGCATTTT
d_call: .
v_call: TRBV27
j_call: TRBJ1-5
cdr3_length: 15
clone_size: few

cdr3_aa: CASSPQTGGETQYF
cdr3_nt: TGTGCCAGCAGCCCCCAGACGGGGGGGGAGACCCAGTACTTC
d_call: TRBD2
v_call: TRBV7-2
j_call: TRBJ2-5
cdr3_length: 14
clone_size: .

cdr3_aa: CASSRTSIGTDTQYF
cdr3_nt: TGTGCCAGCAGCAGAACTAGCATAGGCACAGATACGCAGTATTTT
d_call: .
v_call: TRBV5-4
j_call: TRBJ2-3
cdr3_length: 15
clone_size: .

cdr3_aa: CASSLASGSTDTQYF
cdr3_nt: TGTGCCAGCAGCTTGGCTAGCGGGAGCACAGATACGCAGTATTTT
d_call: TRBD2
v_call: TRBV5-4
j_call: TRBJ2-3
cdr3_length: 15
clone_size: .